This T cell receptor beta chain appears in the sequencing data of a study of vaccination effects on CD4 cells after COVID-19. Looking at the study overall: In culture with 9.5 to 10 IU/ml IL-2 and about 9.7 ug/ml peptides, PBMC were grown at two million per well.

CDR1 SQVTM and CDR2 ANQGSEA come from the germline V gene. The CDR3 is 13 residues long. Overall study findings and caveats: Vaccine-induced clones in healthy vaccinees cross-reacted with common cold coronaviruses in only 1 of 255 cases. Clonal contraction was marked in infection- and vaccine-induced clones late after vaccination.

Cells that had been cultured for 9 to 10 days were the source of isolated CD4+ T cells. Half-medium exchanges with IL-2 medium took place on days 3 and 7. Some clones are missing from TCRdb's copy, which holds only in-frame ones; the method was immunoSEQ multiplex PCR. The sample records tens of thousands of clones, around 77% being singletons. This clone turned up a few times. Antigen specificity is unknown. Its ends do not fully match the called genes, so a read error is possible. This specimen consisted of CD4+ T cells from PBMCs cultured without peptide, obtained before COVID-19 vaccination. The source of this sequence is a human donor who received a COVID-19 vaccine. The rearrangement joins TRBV29-1 to TRBJ1-1; D not resolved. The chain's CDR3 is CSVDRARNAEAFF. In DNA, the CDR3 is TGCAGCGTTGATAGGGCGCGGAACGCTGAAGCTTTCTTT.